At least ten counts were recorded for the clone carrying this TCR beta chain. The antigen is unknown. The data are from a study of T cell repertoires in cytomegalovirus infection. The study, taken as a whole, reports: In two of eight donors, the top clonotype was HLA-C-restricted CMV-specific.

TCRdb reprocessed the reads via MiXCR and lists one record per CDR3 protein. This table has around 740,000 distinct CDR3 sequences, 35% to 45% appearing once. CDR1 and CDR2 (germline): SGHTA, FQGNSA. V was trimmed by 6 bases and J by 2 bases, leaving 8 bases between them. This CDR3 spans 12 amino acids. The chain is built from TRBV7-2 and TRBJ2-7, with D perhaps matching TRBD1 or TRBD2 (5 bases each). Sequences were obtained from PBMCs. This clonotype originated in a human donor in good health (CMV status not recorded). Some clones in this sample may be carry-over from other donors' samples. The CDR3 here is CASRGETYEQYF. In DNA form, the CDR3 reads TGTGCCAGCAGGGGGGAGACCTACGAGCAGTACTTC.